The source of this T cell receptor (beta chain) is a study of neurological immune-mediated disorders. This clonotype was detected ten times or more. The antigen remains unidentified. The CDR3 runs 12 residues. Trimming removed 2 bases from V and 5 bases from J, with 3 bases in between. CDR1 is KGHDR, CDR2 SFDVKD, per germline. 5'RACE with 10-nucleotide random UMIs produced the cDNA. TCRdb re-called the 5' RACE reads with MiXCR, one entry per CDR3 protein. The sample holds about 84,000 distinct CDR3 sequences, approximately 10% seen once. Study-wide results and caveats: Expanded clones shared no CDR3 amino acid sequences across subjects, suggesting private repertoires in all groups.

Input material: PBMCs. This rearrangement joins TRBV24-1 to TRBJ2-1; unclear D gene. This clonotype originated in a man aged 40-49 years in good health. The CDR3 loop is CATSDWHNEQFF. The CDR3 DNA is TGTGCCACCAGTGATTGGCACAATGAGCAGTTCTTC.